This T cell receptor (beta chain) was found in a study of blood T cell repertoires in COVID-19. The overall study: Donors in the United States, Italy and Spain gave samples during acute or convalescent COVID-19. Sources were T cells, B-cell-depleted T cells, or PBMCs; the material itself was cDNA or gDNA.

As handled by the study authors: Amplification with reference gene primers provided the estimates of nucleated cell counts. Using immunoSEQ multiplex PCR, the repertoire was profiled, and TCRdb retains in-frame clones only, with some absent. The V and J calls and clone size were taken over from that table, and D and trimming were inferred from the DNA. The repertoire includes over 25,000 clones, about 92% of them detected once, and 1% sits in the top ten. The CDR3 totals 15 residues. Germline-derived CDR1 and CDR2 are LGHNA and YSLEER. V was cut by 4 bases and J by 4 bases, with 16 bases left in between.

This TCR was sampled from a man in his 70s with active or convalescent COVID-19. V and J are TRBV4-3 and TRBJ1-2; no definite D call. Input material: peripheral blood. The CDR3 loop is CASSRRSFSGYGYTF. The CDR3 nucleotides read TGCGCCAGCAGCCGCCGCTCATTCTCGGGCTATGGCTACACCTTC.